The present T cell receptor (beta chain) was sequenced within a study of blood T cell repertoires in COVID-19. Study summary: Sites across the United States, Italy and Spain contributed samples from acute and convalescent COVID-19.

Trimming left V 4 bases short and J 8 bases short, with 14 bases between. The germline V gene encodes CDR1 SGHTA and CDR2 FQGNSA. This CDR3 has 14 residues. Under the authors' procedure: Using reference gene primer amplification, nucleated cell counts were estimated. Only in-frame clones appear in the TCRdb table, and some are missing; sequencing was by immunoSEQ multiplex PCR. From that table come the V and J calls and clone size; the DNA was used to work out D and trimming. The table records roughly 210,000 clones, around 80% of them present only once. The chain uses TRBV7-2 and TRBJ2-2, with TRBD2 as a possible D gene (5 bases). The clonotype originates from a woman of 80 years or more with COVID-19, enrolled during active disease. Sequences were obtained from peripheral blood. DNA for the CDR3: TGTGCCAGCAGCTCCACGGGGAGAGTTGGGGAGCTGTTTTTT. As protein: CASSSTGRVGELFF.